This passage covers 15 T cell receptor beta chains from one sample sequenced in a study of cytomegalovirus exposure and HLA in healthy donors. The primer mix had 60 Vbeta and 13 Jbeta primers. Profiling relied on immunoSEQ multiplex PCR, and the TCRdb table lists in-frame clones only, not all of them. The profile shows some 150,000 clones, roughly 80% of them singletons. Input material: PBMCs. Receptors were obtained from a young woman in good health and CMV-seropositive.

The CDR3 region is CASSSAGTSGGETQYF. DNA of the CDR3: TGCGCCAGCAGTTCGGCAGGGACTAGCGGGGGGGAGACCCAGTACTTC. The rearrangement links TRBV5-1 to TRBJ2-5; 15 nucleotides agree with TRBD2. The CDR3 loop spans 16 amino acids. CDR1 and CDR2 (germline): SGHRS, YFSETQ. J was trimmed by 5 bases and V by 5 bases; bases with no gene match: 7.

This clone was seen a few times. V and J are TRBV20-1 and TRBJ2-7; weak D call: TRBD1 (6 bases). Germline V CDR1 and CDR2: DFQATT, SNEGSKA (reference sequence). The CDR3 has 10 amino acids. V lost 5 bases and J 7 bases, leaving 9 bases between the germline ends. In nucleotides, the CDR3 is TGCAGTGCTGGGGGCCCTGAGCAGTACTTC. Translation: CSAGGPEQYF.

The V gene is TRBV6-5, the J gene TRBJ2-7; 7 bases match TRBD1. The CDR3 sequence is 14 residues long. Losses at the gene ends were 7 bases for V and 1 base for J; bases not matched to a gene: 7. Germline V gives CDR1 MNHEY, CDR2 SVGAGI. The CDR3, as DNA: TGTGCCAGCACCCGGGACAGTGTATCCTACGAGCAGTACTTC. Translating gives CASTRDSVSYEQYF.

The CDR3: CASSTPGQDYGYTF. For the CDR3, the DNA is TGTGCCAGTAGTACCCCGGGACAGGACTATGGCTACACCTTC. The gene calls are TRBV19 and TRBJ1-2; TRBD1 matches at 8 bases. Unmatched junction bases numbered 4, after V lost 4 bases and J lost 3 bases. The germline gives CDR1 LNHDA, CDR2 SQIVND (reference sequence). The CDR3 sequence is 14 residues long.

The chain links TRBV7-9 to TRBJ1-1, with D perhaps matching TRBD1 (5 bases). Trimming pared 4 bases from V and 1 base from J, leaving 16 bases between. Germline CDR1 reads SEHNR; CDR2 reads FQNEAQ (reference sequence). This CDR3 has 16 residues. The CDR3 loop reads CASSSRGLGGNTEAFF. CDR3 in DNA: TGTGCCAGCAGCTCCCGTGGGTTGGGGGGGAACACTGAAGCTTTCTTT.

The rearrangement links TRBV30 to TRBJ1-2; D not certain. V was trimmed by 5 bases and J by 8 bases, leaving 15 bases between them. The CDR3 is 12 residues long. Per germline, CDR1 GTSNPN and CDR2 SVGIG (reference sequence). Written as DNA, the CDR3 is TGTGCCTGGGGAGGATTAGGCGTGGGCTACACCTTC. Protein sequence: CAWGGLGVGYTF. Filled out from reference TRBV30 and TRBJ1-2, the complete variable domain reads SQTIHQWPATLVQPVGSPLSLECTVEGTSNPNLYWYRQAAGRGLQLLFYSVGIGQISSEVPQNLSASRPQDRQFILSSKKLLLSDSGFYLCAWGGLGVGYTFGSGTRLTVV.

V usage is TRBV6-8 and J usage is TRBJ1-4, with TRBD1 identical over 7 bases. The trim removed 7 bases at V and 9 bases at J, leaving 11 bases unmatched. Germline V gene lookup returns CDR1 MNHGY and CDR2 SAAAGT. CDR3 length equals 14 residues. CDR3 residues: CASIPGPGQKKLFF. The CDR3 nucleotides are TGTGCCAGCATTCCGGGACCGGGACAGAAAAAACTGTTTTTT.

In its sample, this clone was seen once. The J gene is TRBJ2-2, the V gene TRBV5-1, with a weak D call TRBD2 (5 bases). Trimming pared 7 bases from V and 1 base from J, leaving 8 bases between. There are 13 residues in the CDR3. Germline V CDR1 and CDR2: SGHRS, YFSETQ. CDR3 bases: TGCGCCAGCGGACGGGGGAACACCGGGGAGCTGTTTTTT. Translating gives CASGRGNTGELFF.

This clone was seen more than once but under ten times. In nucleotides, the CDR3 is TGTGCCAGCAGTTACTCGACAGGGGGGTATGGCTACACCTTC. Protein sequence: CASSYSTGGYGYTF. This chain uses TRBV6-5 with TRBJ1-2; TRBD1 aligns across 9 bases. This CDR3 comprises 14 residues. Germline V gene data show CDR1 as MNHEY and CDR2 as SVGAGI. V dropped 0 bases and J dropped 5; count of bases not matched to a gene: 1.

V is TRBV10-3 and J is TRBJ1-2; a possible D gene is TRBD1 (6 bases). Trimming took 4 bases from V and 3 from J, leaving 18 bases between them. In germline, CDR1 is ENHRY, CDR2 SYGVKD. CDR3 length equals 16 residues. DNA for the CDR3: TGTGCCATCAGTGGCAGGGGCTCCTCCCTTGACTATGGCTACACCTTC. It is translated as CAISGRGSSLDYGYTF.

The V gene is TRBV4-2, the J gene TRBJ2-6; D is possibly TRBD1 (6 bases). The CDR3 is 16 amino acids. The germline V gene encodes CDR1 LGHNA and CDR2 YNFKEQ. Trimming cost V 6 bases and J 0 bases, with 12 bases left between them. CDR3: CASSAEGGSGANVLTF. CDR3 bases: TGTGCCAGCAGTGCGGAAGGGGGCTCTGGGGCCAACGTCCTGACTTTC.

The chain has TRBV21-1 and TRBJ2-7; the table names TRBD2, a call not compared with the DNA. TRBV21-1 is a pseudogene locus. The CDR3 length is 14 residues. The CDR3 is CASSKVPLRVEQYF. In DNA, the CDR3 is TGTGCCAGCAGCAAAGTCCCACTGCGGGTCGAGCAGTACTTC.

The V and J genes are TRBV5-1 and TRBJ1-1; the D gene is possibly TRBD1 (5 bases). The CDR3 is 14 amino acids. Per the germline V gene, CDR1 is SGHRS and CDR2 is YFSETQ. V was clipped by 5 bases and J by 0 bases, with 11 bases between them. The CDR3 nucleotides are TGCGCCAGCAGTATGGACACCCTGAACACTGAAGCTTTCTTT. It codes for CASSMDTLNTEAFF.

This clone was seen once. The J gene is TRBJ2-3, the V gene TRBV21-1; no DNA check was done on the table's D call, TRBD1. TRBV21-1 is annotated as a pseudogene. The CDR3 has 18 amino acids. Here the CDR3 DNA reads TGTGCCAGCCAGCGATCAGGACAGTTAACTCGAGTGACAGATACGCAGTATTTT. Translation gives CASQRSGQLTRVTDTQYF.

The CDR3 here is CASSLGQGASSPGNNEQFF. The CDR3 bases are TGTGCCAGCAGCTTGGGCCAGGGGGCCTCATCACCAGGGAACAATGAGCAGTTCTTC. This rearrangement joins TRBV5-5 to TRBJ2-1, with TRBD1 identical over 8 bases. V lost 0 bases, J lost 5 bases, and 16 bases stayed unmatched. The CDR3 is 19 residues long. Germline V gene sequence: CDR1 SGHKS, CDR2 YYEKEE (reference sequence).